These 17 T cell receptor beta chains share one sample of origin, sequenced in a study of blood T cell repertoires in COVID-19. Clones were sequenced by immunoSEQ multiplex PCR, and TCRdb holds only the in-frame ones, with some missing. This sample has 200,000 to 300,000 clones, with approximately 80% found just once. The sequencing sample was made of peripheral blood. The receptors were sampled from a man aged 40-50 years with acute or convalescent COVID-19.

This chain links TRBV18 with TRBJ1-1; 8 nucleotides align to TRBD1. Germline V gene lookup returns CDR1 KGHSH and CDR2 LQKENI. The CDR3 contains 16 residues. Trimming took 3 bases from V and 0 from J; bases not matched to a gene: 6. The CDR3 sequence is CASSPLGQGMNTEAFF. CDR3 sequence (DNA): TGTGCCAGCTCACCCCTCGGACAGGGCATGAACACTGAAGCTTTCTTT.

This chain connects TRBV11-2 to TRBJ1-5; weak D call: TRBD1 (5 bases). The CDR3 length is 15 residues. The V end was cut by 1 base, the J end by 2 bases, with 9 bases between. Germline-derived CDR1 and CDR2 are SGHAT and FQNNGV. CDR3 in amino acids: CASSLGVGRNQPQHF. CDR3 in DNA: TGTGCCAGCAGCTTAGGTGTGGGGCGCAATCAGCCCCAGCATTTT.

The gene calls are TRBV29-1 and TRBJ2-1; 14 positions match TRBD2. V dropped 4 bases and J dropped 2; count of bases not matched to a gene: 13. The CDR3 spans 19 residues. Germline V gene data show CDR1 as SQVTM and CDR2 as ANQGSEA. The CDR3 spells CSVGTGQATSGRAYNEQFF. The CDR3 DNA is TGCAGCGTTGGAACGGGGCAGGCGACTAGCGGGAGGGCCTACAATGAGCAGTTCTTC.

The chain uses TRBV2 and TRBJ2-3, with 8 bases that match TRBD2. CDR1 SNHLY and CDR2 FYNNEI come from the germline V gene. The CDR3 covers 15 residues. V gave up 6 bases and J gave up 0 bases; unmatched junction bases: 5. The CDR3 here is CASRSTSGSTDTQYF. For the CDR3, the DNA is TGTGCCAGCAGGAGTACTAGCGGTAGCACAGATACGCAGTATTTT.

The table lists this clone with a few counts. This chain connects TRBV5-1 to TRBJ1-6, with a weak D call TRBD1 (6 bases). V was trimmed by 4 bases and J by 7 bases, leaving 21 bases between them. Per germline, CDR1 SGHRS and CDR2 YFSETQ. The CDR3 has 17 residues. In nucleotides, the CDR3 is TGCGCCAGCAGCGTAAACCAGGGAGGGGGTCGGAATTCACCCCTCCACTTT. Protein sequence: CASSVNQGGGRNSPLHF.

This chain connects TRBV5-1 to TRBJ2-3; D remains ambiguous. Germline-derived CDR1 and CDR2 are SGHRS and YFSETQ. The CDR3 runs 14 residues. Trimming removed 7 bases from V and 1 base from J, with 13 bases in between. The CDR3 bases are TGCGCCAGCCGCATCTCAGAGGGCACAGATACGCAGTATTTT. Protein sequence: CASRISEGTDTQYF.

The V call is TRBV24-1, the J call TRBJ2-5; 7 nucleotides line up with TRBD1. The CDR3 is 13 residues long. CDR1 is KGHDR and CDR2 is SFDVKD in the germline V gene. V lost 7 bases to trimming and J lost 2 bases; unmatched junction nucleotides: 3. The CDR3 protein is CATRGDSQETQYF. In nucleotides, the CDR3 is TGTGCCACCAGGGGGGACAGTCAAGAGACCCAGTACTTC.

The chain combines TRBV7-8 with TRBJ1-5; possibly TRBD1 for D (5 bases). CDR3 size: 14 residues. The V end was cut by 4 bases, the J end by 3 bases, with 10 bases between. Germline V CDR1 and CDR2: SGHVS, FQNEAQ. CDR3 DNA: TGTGCCAGCAGCTCGACAGCACTCAATCAGCCCCAGCATTTT. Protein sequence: CASSSTALNQPQHF.

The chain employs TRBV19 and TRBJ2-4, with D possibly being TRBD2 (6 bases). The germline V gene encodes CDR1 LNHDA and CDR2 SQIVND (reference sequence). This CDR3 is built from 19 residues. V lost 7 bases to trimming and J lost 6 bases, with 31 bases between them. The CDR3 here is CASTNTRELGEGDRNIQYF. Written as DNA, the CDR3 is TGTGCCAGTACCAATACCCGGGAGCTAGGAGAAGGGGACCGAAACATTCAGTACTTC. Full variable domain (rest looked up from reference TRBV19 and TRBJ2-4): DGGITQSPKYLFRKEGQNVTLSCEQNLNHDAMYWYRQDPGQGLRLIYYSQIVNDFQKGDIAEGYSVSREKKESFPLTVTSAQKNPTAFYLCASTNTRELGEGDRNIQYFGAGTRLSVL.

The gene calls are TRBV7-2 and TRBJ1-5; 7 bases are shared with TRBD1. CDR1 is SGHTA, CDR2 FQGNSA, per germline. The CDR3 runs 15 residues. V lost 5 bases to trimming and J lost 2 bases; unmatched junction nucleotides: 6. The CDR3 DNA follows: TGTGCCAGCAGCCCTGACAGGGACGGCAATCAGCCCCAGCATTTT. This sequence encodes CASSPDRDGNQPQHF.

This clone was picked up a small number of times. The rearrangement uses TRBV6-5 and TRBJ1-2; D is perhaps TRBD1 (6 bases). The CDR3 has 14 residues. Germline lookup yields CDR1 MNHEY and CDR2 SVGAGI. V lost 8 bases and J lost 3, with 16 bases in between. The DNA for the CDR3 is TGTGCCAGCTTTTCTCTCAGGGGCGACTATGGCTACACCTTC. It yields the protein CASFSLRGDYGYTF.

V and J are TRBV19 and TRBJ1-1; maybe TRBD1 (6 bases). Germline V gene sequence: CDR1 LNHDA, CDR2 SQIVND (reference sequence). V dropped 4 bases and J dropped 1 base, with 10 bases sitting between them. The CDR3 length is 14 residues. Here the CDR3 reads CASSRDRSNTEAFF. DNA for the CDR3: TGTGCCAGTAGTAGAGACAGGTCGAACACTGAAGCTTTCTTT.

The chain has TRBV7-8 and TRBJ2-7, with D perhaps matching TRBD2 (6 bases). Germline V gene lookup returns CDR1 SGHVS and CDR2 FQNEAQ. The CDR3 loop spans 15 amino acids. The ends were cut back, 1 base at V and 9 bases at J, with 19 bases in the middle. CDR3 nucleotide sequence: TGTGCCAGCAGCTTAGTGGGTAGCGGACTTTGGGGGCAGTACTTC. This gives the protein CASSLVGSGLWGQYF.

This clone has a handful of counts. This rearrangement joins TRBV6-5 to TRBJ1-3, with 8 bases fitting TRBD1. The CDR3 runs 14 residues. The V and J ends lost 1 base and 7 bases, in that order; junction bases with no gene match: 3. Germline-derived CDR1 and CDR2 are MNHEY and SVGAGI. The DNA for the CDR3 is TGTGCCAGCAGTTACTACAGACAGGGGAACACCATATATTTT. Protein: CASSYYRQGNTIYF.

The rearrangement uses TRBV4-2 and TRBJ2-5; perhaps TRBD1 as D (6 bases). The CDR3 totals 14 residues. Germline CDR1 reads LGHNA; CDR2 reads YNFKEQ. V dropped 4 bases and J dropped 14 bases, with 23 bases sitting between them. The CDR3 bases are TGTGCCAGCAGCCGCGCTTCAACCGGGACACCCTATTACTTC. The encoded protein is CASSRASTGTPYYF.

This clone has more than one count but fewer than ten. The CDR3 loop reads CASSPWTMQETQYF. Here the CDR3 DNA reads TGTGCCAGCAGCCCATGGACTATGCAGGAGACCCAGTACTTC. The chain carries TRBV5-5 and TRBJ2-5, with D possibly being TRBD2 (6 bases). This CDR3 is built from 14 residues. The V end was cut by 4 bases, the J end by 5 bases, with 15 bases between. The V gene's germline CDR1 is SGHKS and CDR2 YYEKEE (reference sequence).

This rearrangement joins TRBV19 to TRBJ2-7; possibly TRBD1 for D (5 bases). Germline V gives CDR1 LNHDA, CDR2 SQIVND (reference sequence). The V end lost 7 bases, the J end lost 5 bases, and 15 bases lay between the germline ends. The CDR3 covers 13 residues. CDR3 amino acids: CASMSTGGHEQYF. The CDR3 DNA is TGTGCCAGTATGAGCACAGGTGGACACGAGCAGTACTTC.